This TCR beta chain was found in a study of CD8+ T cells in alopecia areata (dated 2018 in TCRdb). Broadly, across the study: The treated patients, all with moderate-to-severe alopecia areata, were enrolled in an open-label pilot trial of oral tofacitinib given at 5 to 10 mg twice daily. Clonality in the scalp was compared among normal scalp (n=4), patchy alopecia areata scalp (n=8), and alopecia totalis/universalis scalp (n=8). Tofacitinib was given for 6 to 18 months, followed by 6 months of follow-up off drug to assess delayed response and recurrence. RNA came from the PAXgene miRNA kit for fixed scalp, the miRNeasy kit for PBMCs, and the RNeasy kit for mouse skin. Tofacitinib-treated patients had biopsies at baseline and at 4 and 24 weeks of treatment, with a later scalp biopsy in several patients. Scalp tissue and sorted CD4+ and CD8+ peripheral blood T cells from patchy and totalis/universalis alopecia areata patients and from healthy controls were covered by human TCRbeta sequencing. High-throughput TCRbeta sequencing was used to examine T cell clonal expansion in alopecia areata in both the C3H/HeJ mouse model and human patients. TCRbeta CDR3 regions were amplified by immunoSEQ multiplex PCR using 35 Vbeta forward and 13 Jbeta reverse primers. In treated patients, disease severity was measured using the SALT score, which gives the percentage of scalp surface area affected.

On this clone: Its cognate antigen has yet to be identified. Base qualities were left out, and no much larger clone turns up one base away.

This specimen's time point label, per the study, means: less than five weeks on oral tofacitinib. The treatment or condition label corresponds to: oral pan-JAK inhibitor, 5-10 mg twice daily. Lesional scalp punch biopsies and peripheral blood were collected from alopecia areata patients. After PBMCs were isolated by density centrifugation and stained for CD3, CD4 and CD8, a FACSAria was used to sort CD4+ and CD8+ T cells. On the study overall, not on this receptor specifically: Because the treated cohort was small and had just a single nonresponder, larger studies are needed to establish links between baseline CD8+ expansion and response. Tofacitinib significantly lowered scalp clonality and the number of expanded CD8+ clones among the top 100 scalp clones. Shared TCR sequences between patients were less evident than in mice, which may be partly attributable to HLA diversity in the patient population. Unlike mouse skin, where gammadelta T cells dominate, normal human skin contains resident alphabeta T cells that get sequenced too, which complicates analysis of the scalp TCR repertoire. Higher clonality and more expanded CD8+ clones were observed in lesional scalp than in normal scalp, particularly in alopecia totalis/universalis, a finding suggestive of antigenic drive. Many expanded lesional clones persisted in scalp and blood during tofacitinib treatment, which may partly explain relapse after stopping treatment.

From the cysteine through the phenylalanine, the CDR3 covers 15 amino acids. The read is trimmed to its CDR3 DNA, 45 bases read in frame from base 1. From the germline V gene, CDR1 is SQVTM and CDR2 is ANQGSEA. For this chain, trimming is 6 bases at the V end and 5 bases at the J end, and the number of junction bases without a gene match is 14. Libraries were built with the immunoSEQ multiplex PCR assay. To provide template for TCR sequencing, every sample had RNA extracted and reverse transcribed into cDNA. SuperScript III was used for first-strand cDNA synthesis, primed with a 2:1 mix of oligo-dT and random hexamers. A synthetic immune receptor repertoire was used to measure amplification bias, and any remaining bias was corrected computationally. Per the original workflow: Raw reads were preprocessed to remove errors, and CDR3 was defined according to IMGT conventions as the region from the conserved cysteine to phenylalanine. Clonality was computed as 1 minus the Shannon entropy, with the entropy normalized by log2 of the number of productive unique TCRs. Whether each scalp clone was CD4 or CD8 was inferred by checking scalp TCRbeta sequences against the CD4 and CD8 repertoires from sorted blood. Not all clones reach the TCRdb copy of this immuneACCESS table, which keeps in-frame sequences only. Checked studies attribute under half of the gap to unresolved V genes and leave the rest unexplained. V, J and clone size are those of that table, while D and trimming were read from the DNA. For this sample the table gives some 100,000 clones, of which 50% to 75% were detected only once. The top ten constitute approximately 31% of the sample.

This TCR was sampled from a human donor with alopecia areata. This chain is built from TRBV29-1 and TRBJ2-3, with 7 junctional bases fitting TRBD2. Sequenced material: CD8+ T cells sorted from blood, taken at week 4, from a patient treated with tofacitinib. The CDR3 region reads CSVLLSGPRLDTQYF. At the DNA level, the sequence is TGCAGCGTCCTCCTTAGCGGGCCAAGATTAGATACGCAGTATTTT.